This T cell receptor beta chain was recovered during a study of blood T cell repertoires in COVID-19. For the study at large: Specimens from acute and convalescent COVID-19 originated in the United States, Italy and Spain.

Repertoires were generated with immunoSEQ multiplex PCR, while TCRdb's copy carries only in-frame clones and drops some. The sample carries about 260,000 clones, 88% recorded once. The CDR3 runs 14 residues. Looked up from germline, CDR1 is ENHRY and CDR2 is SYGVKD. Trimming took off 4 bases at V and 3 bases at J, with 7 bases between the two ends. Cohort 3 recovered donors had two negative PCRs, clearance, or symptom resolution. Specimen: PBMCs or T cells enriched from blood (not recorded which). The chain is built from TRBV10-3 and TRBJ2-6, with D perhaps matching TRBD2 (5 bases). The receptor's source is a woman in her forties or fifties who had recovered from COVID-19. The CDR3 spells CAISGGFGANVLTF. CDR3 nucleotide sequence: TGTGCCATCAGTGGAGGGTTTGGGGCCAACGTCCTGACTTTC.